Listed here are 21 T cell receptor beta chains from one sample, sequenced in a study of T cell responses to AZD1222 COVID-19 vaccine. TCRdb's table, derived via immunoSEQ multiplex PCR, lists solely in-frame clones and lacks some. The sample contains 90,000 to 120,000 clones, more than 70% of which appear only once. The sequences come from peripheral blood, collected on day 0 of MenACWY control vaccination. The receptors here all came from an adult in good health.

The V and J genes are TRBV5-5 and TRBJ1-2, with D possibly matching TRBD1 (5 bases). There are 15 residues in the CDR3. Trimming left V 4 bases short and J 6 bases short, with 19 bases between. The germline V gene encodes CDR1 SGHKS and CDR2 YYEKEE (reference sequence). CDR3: CASSIGGTQGDGYTF. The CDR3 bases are TGTGCCAGCAGCATCGGCGGGACCCAGGGCGATGGCTACACCTTC.

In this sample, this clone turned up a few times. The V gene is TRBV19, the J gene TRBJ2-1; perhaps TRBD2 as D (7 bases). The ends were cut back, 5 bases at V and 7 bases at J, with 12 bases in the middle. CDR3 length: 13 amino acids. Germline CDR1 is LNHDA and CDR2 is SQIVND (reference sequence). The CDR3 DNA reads TGTGCCAGTAGTTGGGGGGGCGGTAATGAGCAGTTCTTC. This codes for CASSWGGGNEQFF.

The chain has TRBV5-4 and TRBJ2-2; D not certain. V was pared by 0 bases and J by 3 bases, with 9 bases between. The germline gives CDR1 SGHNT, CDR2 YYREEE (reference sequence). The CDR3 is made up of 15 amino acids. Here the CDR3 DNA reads TGTGCCAGCAGCTTGGGTGGGCCGGACACCGGGGAGCTGTTTTTT. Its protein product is CASSLGGPDTGELFF.

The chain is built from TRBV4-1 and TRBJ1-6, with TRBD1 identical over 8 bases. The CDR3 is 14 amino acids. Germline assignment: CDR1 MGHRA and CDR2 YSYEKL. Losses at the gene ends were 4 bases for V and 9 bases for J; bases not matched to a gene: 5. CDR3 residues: CASSPGQGVSPLHF. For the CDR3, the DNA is TGCGCCAGCAGCCCTGGACAGGGCGTTTCACCCCTCCACTTT.

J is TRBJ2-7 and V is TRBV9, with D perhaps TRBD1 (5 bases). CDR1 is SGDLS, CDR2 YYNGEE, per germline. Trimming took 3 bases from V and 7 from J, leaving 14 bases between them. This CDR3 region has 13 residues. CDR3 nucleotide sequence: TGTGCCAGCAGCGGCAGGGAAGGGATTGAGCAGTACTTC. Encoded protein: CASSGREGIEQYF.

The CDR3 reads CASSFTGLNEQYF. In DNA, the CDR3 is TGCGCCAGCAGCTTCACGGGGCTTAACGAGCAGTACTTC. V gene TRBV5-1 combines with J gene TRBJ2-7, with D perhaps given as TRBD1 or TRBD2 (5 bases each). Trimming removed 2 bases from V and 5 bases from J, with 11 bases in between. The CDR3 spans 13 residues. Germline values: CDR1 SGHRS, CDR2 YFSETQ.

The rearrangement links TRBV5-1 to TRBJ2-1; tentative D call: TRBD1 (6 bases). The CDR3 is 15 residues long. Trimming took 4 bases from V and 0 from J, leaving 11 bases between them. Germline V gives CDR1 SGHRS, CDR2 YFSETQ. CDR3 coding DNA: TGCGCCAGCAGCGGAACAGGGAGCTCCTACAATGAGCAGTTCTTC. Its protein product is CASSGTGSSYNEQFF. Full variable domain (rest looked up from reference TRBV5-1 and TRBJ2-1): KAGVTQTPRYLIKTRGQQVTLSCSPISGHRSVSWYQQTPGQGLQFLFEYFSETQRNKGNFPGRFSGRQFSNSRSEMNVSTLELGDSALYLCASSGTGSSYNEQFFGPGTRLTVL.

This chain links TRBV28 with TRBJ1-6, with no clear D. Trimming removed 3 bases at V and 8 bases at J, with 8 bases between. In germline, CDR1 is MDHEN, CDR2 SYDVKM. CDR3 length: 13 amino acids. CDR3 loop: CASSFWLHSPLHF. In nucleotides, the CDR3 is TGTGCCAGCAGTTTCTGGTTGCATTCACCCCTCCACTTT.

Written as DNA, the CDR3 is TGTGCCAGCAGCTTAGACTGGGCGCTAGCGGGGGGCCGGAGCACAGATACGCAGTATTTT. Translated, it gives CASSLDWALAGGRSTDTQYF. The genes are TRBV11-2 and TRBJ2-3, with 11 bases aligning to TRBD2. V lost 0 bases to trimming and J lost 0 bases; unmatched junction nucleotides: 11. The CDR3 extends over 20 amino acids. The V gene's germline CDR1 is SGHAT and CDR2 FQNNGV.

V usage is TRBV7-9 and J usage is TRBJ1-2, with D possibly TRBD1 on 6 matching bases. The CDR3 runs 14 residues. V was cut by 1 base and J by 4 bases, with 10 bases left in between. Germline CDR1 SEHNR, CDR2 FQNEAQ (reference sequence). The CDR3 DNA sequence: TGTGCCAGCAGCTTAGTGGGGGGCGGCTATGGCTACACCTTC. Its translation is CASSLVGGGYGYTF.

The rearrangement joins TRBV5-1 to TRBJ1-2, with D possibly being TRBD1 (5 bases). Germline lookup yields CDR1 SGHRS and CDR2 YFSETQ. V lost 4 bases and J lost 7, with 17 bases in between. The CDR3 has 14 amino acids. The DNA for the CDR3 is TGCGCCAGCAGCGACCGGGACCCAGCGGGTGGCTACACCTTC. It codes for CASSDRDPAGGYTF.

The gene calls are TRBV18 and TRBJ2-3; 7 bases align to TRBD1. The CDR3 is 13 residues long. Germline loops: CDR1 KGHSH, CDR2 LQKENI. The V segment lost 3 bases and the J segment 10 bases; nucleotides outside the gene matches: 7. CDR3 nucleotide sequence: TGTGCCAGCTCACCGGCCGACAGGGATCCGCAGTATTTT. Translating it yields CASSPADRDPQYF.

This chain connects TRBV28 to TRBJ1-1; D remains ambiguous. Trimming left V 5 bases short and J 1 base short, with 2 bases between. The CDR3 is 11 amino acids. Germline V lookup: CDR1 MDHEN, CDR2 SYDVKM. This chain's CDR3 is CASSPNTEAFF. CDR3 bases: TGTGCCAGCAGTCCGAACACTGAAGCTTTCTTT.

The CDR3 nucleotides are TGTGCCAGCAGTGTTTTATTGACTAGCGGGTCGTACAATGAGCAGTTCTTC. Protein product: CASSVLLTSGSYNEQFF. The rearrangement uses TRBV6-1 and TRBJ2-1; 10 bases agree with TRBD2. V lost 4 bases and J lost 4; bases outside the gene matches: 10. Looked up from germline, CDR1 is MNHNS and CDR2 is SASEGT. The CDR3 runs 17 residues.

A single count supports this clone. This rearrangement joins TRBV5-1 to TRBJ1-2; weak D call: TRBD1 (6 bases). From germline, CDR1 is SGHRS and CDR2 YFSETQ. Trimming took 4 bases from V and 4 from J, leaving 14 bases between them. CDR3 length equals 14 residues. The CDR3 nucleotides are TGCGCCAGCAGCCCGGACGCCAGGGGCTATGGCTACACCTTC. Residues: CASSPDARGYGYTF. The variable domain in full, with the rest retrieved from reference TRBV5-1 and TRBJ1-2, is KAGVTQTPRYLIKTRGQQVTLSCSPISGHRSVSWYQQTPGQGLQFLFEYFSETQRNKGNFPGRFSGRQFSNSRSEMNVSTLELGDSALYLCASSPDARGYGYTFGSGTRLTVV.

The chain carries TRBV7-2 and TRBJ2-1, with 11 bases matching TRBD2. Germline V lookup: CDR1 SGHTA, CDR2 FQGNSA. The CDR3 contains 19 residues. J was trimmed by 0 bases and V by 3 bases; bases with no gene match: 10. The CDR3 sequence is CASSFKLAGGSSSYNEQFF. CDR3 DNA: TGTGCCAGCAGCTTTAAGCTAGCGGGGGGAAGCAGCTCCTACAATGAGCAGTTCTTC.

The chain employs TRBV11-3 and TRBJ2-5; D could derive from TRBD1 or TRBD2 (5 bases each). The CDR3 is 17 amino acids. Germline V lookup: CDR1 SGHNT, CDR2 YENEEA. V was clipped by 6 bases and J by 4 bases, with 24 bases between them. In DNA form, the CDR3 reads TGTGCCAGCAGTGAGACGGGACCCTCCTCACCCTTAGAGACCCAGTACTTC. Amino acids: CASSETGPSSPLETQYF. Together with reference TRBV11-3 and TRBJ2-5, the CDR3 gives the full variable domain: EAGVVQSPRYKIIEKKQPVAFWCNPISGHNTLYWYLQNLGQGPELLIRYENEEAVDDSQLPKDRFSAERLKGVDSTLKIQPAELGDSAVYLCASSETGPSSPLETQYFGPGTRLLVL.

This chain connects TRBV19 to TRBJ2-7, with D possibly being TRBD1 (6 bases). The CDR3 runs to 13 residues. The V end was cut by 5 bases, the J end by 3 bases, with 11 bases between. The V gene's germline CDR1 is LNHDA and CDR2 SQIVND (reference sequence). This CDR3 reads CASSGTRFYEQYF. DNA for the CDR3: TGTGCCAGTAGTGGGACAAGATTCTACGAGCAGTACTTC. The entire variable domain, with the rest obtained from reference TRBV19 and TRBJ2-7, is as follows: DGGITQSPKYLFRKEGQNVTLSCEQNLNHDAMYWYRQDPGQGLRLIYYSQIVNDFQKGDIAEGYSVSREKKESFPLTVTSAQKNPTAFYLCASSGTRFYEQYFGPGTRLTVT.

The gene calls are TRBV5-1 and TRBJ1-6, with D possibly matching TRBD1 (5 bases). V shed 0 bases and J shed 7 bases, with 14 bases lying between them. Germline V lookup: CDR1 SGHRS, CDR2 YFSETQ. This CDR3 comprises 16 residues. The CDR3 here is CASSLVTGAENSPLHF. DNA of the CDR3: TGCGCCAGCAGCTTGGTAACCGGGGCGGAAAATTCACCCCTCCACTTT.

The CDR3 loop reads CASMKGEKYGYTF. The CDR3 DNA reads as TGTGCCAGCATGAAGGGAGAGAAGTATGGCTACACCTTC. The chain employs TRBV28 and TRBJ1-2, with no clear D. CDR1 is MDHEN, CDR2 SYDVKM, per germline. With 7 bases removed from V and 5 bases from J, the gap between germline ends came to 14 bases. This CDR3 has 13 residues.

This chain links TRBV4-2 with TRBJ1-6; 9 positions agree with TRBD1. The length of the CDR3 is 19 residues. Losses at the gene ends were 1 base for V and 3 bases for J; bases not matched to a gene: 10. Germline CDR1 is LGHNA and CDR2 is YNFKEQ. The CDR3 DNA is TGTGCCAGCAGCCAAGGACAGGGGGACGGAGCTTACTATAATTCACCCCTCCACTTT. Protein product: CASSQGQGDGAYYNSPLHF.